The subject of this entry is one T cell receptor (beta chain). The antigen is undetermined. The CDR3 totals 13 residues. Trimming removed 0 bases at V and 8 bases at J, with 11 bases between. Germline loops: CDR1 SGHDT, CDR2 YYEEEE. The sample is drawn from a study of T cell responses to AZD1222 COVID-19 vaccine. Findings of the study overall: Every sample of the repertoires postdated the peak T cell response. Clonal diversity may have been underestimated in mostly white British donors. Targets within unmutated variant regions were reportedly found for nearly half of spike-specific TCRs. A rise in Spike-specific TCR breadth and depth followed two AZD1222 doses.

Sequencing used immunoSEQ multiplex PCR; TCRdb keeps in-frame clones, though not all of them. In total, the table holds 150,000 or so clones. J is TRBJ1-2 and V is TRBV5-6; D ambiguous. The TCR originated in an adult in good health. Sequenced: peripheral blood. The CDR3 bases are TGTGCCAGCAGCTTGGGACGGACCTGGGGCTACACCTTC. It specifies CASSLGRTWGYTF.